This TCR beta chain was identified during a study of blood T cell repertoires in COVID-19. For the study at large: Samples came from the United States, Italy and Spain, spanning acute and convalescent COVID-19. Nucleic acid was either cDNA or gDNA, and it came from T cells, B-cell-depleted T cells, or PBMCs.

The germline gives CDR1 MNHEY, CDR2 SMNVEV (reference sequence). The trim removed 0 bases at V and 7 bases at J, leaving 4 bases unmatched. The CDR3 consists of 14 residues. Original methodology: Reference gene primer amplification in the assay estimated nucleated cell counts. Libraries were prepared by immunoSEQ multiplex PCR; TCRdb keeps only in-frame clonotypes and omits some of them. V, J and clone size derive from that table, while D and trimming were established from the DNA sequence. There are about 120,000 clones in the sample; more than 85% occur only once, and about a fifth lies in the top ten.

The TCR was taken from a human donor with acute or convalescent COVID-19. The donor label of this sample is uncertain. This rearrangement joins TRBV27 to TRBJ1-2; 8 bases line up with TRBD1. What was sequenced was peripheral blood. CDR3 residues: CASSLSGTGSGYTF. CDR3 in DNA: TGTGCCAGCAGTTTATCGGGGACAGGTAGTGGCTACACCTTC.